This T cell receptor beta chain was identified during a study of cytotoxic CD8 clonotypes in ibrutinib-treated CLL. Findings of the study overall: There were few public clonotypes, and on treatment they contracted or stayed stable.

As concerns this clone: Its target is unknown.

The CDR3 sequence is 15 residues long. Germline CDR1 is GTSNPN and CDR2 is SVGIG (reference sequence). Losses at the gene ends were 2 bases for V and 8 bases for J; bases not matched to a gene: 9. Assay used: immunoSEQ multiplex PCR; TCRdb lists only in-frame clones, some missing. The repertoire holds approximately 190,000 clones, with more than 75% as singletons. Sequencing used PBMCs, obtained after 12 months of ibrutinib treatment. The chain has TRBV30 and TRBJ1-4, with 9 bases lining up with TRBD1. This sequence was found in a human donor with chronic lymphocytic leukemia. This CDR3 is CAWSPKQGAGEKLFF. The CDR3 region has the DNA TGTGCCTGGAGTCCAAAACAGGGGGCTGGGGAAAAACTGTTTTTT.